The rows below give T cell receptor beta chains drawn from one sample of a study of blood T cell repertoires in COVID-19. TCRdb's copy holds only in-frame clones and misses some; the assay was immunoSEQ multiplex PCR. The sample yields roughly 200,000 clones, around 85% seen once. The sequencing input was PBMCs or T cells enriched from blood (not recorded which). These TCRs come from a woman aged 35 to 49 with acute COVID-19. The CDR3 runs from the conserved cysteine through the conserved F or W. The D gene is left open where the match is weak. Size tells how often a clone was seen (once, few, many) or the class of an expanded clone, and some rows leave it out.

V	J	size	D	DNA	CDR3
TRBV19	TRBJ2-7	NA	NA	TGTGCCAGTAGTCCGGCAGGGTGGGGCTACGAGCAGTACTTC	CASSPAGWGYEQYF
TRBV7-2	TRBJ1-3	NA	TRBD1	TGTGCCAGCAGCTTTTACAGGGGAGGACAATCTGGAAACACCATATATTTT	CASSFYRGGQSGNTIYF
TRBV27	TRBJ1-6	NA	TRBD1	TGTGCCAGTACCCCCACCGGGACAGGGGGCGGATCACCCCTCCACTTT	CASTPTGTGGGSPLHF
TRBV27	TRBJ2-3	NA	TRBD2	TGTGCCAGCAGTACTAGCGGGAGAAATTCAGATACGCAGTATTTT	CASSTSGRNSDTQYF
TRBV11-1	TRBJ2-7	NA	NA	TGTGCCAGCAGCACACCAACTAGCCCCTACGAGCAGTACTTC	CASSTPTSPYEQYF
TRBV7-9	TRBJ1-1	NA	TRBD1	TGTGCCAGCAGCTCTTACCGGGACAGGGGAATGAACACTGAAGCTTTCTTT	CASSSYRDRGMNTEAFF
TRBV28	TRBJ2-3	NA	TRBD1	TGTGCCAGCAGCCCCGGACAGGGGGGCCCAGATACGCAGTATTTT	CASSPGQGGPDTQYF
TRBV4-1	TRBJ2-3	NA	TRBD2	TGCGCCAGCAGCCCTGGGACTAGCGGGAGGATTTTGACAGATACGCAGTATTTT	CASSPGTSGRILTDTQYF
TRBV7-8	TRBJ2-7	NA	TRBD1	TGTGCCAGCAGCTTAGGGTACGGGACAGGGAACTACGAGCAGTACTTC	CASSLGYGTGNYEQYF
TRBV11-3	TRBJ2-3	NA	NA	TGTGCCAGCAGCTTATTTTCAGCAGATACGCAGTATTTT	CASSLFSADTQYF
TRBV10-3	TRBJ1-1	NA	NA	TGTGCCATTAACAGGGTCGAGAACACTGAAGCTTTCTTT	CAINRVENTEAFF
TRBV4-1	TRBJ2-6	NA	NA	TGCGCCAGCAGCCAAGAAGCCGCGGGGGCCAACGTCCTGACTTTC	CASSQEAAGANVLTF
TRBV2	TRBJ2-1	NA	NA	TGTGCCAGCAGTGAGTCGAGGGTGAGAGGGAGGGAGCAGTTCTTC	CASSESRVRGREQFF
TRBV3-1/TRBV3-2	TRBJ2-3	NA	TRBD2	TGTGCCAGCAGCCGAGCGGGACGGGTAGATACGCAGTATTTT	CASSRAGRVDTQYF
TRBV19	TRBJ2-2	NA	TRBD2	TGTGCCAGTAGTAAGGAACCGGGACTAGCTACCGGGGAGCTGTTTTTT	CASSKEPGLATGELFF
TRBV6-5	TRBJ2-2	NA	NA	TGTGCCAGCAGTACTTCCAGTCGGGCCGGGGAGCTGTTTTTT	CASSTSSRAGELFF
TRBV7-2	TRBJ1-5	NA	NA	TGTGCCAGCAGCTTAGGCAGGGGTATTGATCAGCCCCAGCATTTT	CASSLGRGIDQPQHF
TRBV28	TRBJ2-7	NA	TRBD1	TGTGCCAGCAGGACTCCGGGACAGGCTCCCATCGTACAGTACGAGCAGTACTTC	CASRTPGQAPIVQYEQYF
TRBV27	TRBJ2-5	NA	TRBD2	TGTGCCAGCAGTTTACTAGTGATAGCGGGGCCTAGAGAGCTAGAAGGGGAGACCCAGTACTTC	CASSLLVIAGPRELEGETQYF
TRBV11-2	TRBJ2-5	once	TRBD2	TGTGCCAGCAGCCCGGGAGGACAGACCCAGTACTTC	CASSPGGQTQYF
TRBV24-1	TRBJ1-1	NA	NA	TGTGCCACCAGTGACCCGACCTCGGGCACTGAAGCTTTCTTT	CATSDPTSGTEAFF
TRBV9	TRBJ1-2	NA	NA	TGTGCCAGCAGCGTAGCGGGCAGGGGTTTTCATGACTACACCTTC	CASSVAGRGFHDYTF
TRBV5-1	TRBJ1-2	few	TRBD1	TGCGCCAGCCGAACGGGGGCAGGGGGCTTGGATGGCTACACCTTC	CASRTGAGGLDGYTF
TRBV28	TRBJ2-3	few	TRBD2	TGTGCCACCCTCCGGGGGGGCACAGATACGCAGTATTTT	CATLRGGTDTQYF
TRBV27	TRBJ1-2	NA	TRBD1	TGTGCCAGCAGTCCGAGACAGGGGGCAATTTATGGCTACACCTTC	CASSPRQGAIYGYTF
TRBV28	TRBJ1-6	NA	NA	TGTGCCAGCAGTCCCCCCCCCGTCGGGGGTTACAATTCACCCCTCCACTTT	CASSPPPVGGYNSPLHF
TRBV29-1	TRBJ2-3	NA	NA	TGCAGCGCTGAAACGGGGAGCTCAGATACGCAGTATTTT	CSAETGSSDTQYF
TRBV28	TRBJ1-2	NA	TRBD1	TGTGCCAGCAGGGGGACAGATAACTATGGCTACACCTTC	CASRGTDNYGYTF
TRBV2	TRBJ1-5	NA	NA	TGTGCCAGCACTAGAACAGGTAGCAATCAGCCCCAGCATTTT	CASTRTGSNQPQHF
TRBV5-1	TRBJ2-1	NA	TRBD1	TGCGCCAGCAGCTTGGGCGGGACAGGGGGGAATGAGCAGTTCTTC	CASSLGGTGGNEQFF
TRBV18	TRBJ2-3	NA	TRBD1	TGTGCCAGCTCACCACTCGGGACAGGGAGAACAGATACGCAGTATTTT	CASSPLGTGRTDTQYF
TRBV19	TRBJ2-2	NA	NA	TGTGCCAGTAGTTCCAGGGGGGCCGGGGAGCTGTTTTTT	CASSSRGAGELFF
TRBV7-8	TRBJ2-7	once	NA	TGTGCCAGCAGCCCCGAAGGGGAGAGCCAGGGGGGTTACGAGCAGTACTTC	CASSPEGESQGGYEQYF
TRBV15	TRBJ2-7	once	TRBD2	TGTGCCACCAGCAGAGATCGGCGGGAGTTGTACTTC	CATSRDRRELYF
TRBV28	TRBJ2-7	NA	TRBD2	TGTGCCAGCAGTTTGGGCGGGAGGACCAGCTCCTACGAGCAGTACTTC	CASSLGGRTSSYEQYF
TRBV29-1	TRBJ2-7	NA	NA	TGCAGCGTTGAAGCCGACTACTCCTACGAGCAGTACTTC	CSVEADYSYEQYF
TRBV27	TRBJ2-2	NA	TRBD2	TGTGCCAGCACTACGGGCCGGGAGGCCGGGGAGCTGTTTTTT	CASTTGREAGELFF
TRBV7-9	TRBJ1-5	NA	TRBD1	TGTGCCAGCAGCTTAACGACAGGGGGGTTAAATCAGCCCCAGCATTTT	CASSLTTGGLNQPQHF
TRBV10-3	TRBJ2-1	NA	NA	TGTGCCATCAGTGACCGGGGGTACAATGAGCAGTTCTTC	CAISDRGYNEQFF
TRBV9	TRBJ2-7	NA	NA	TGTGCCAGCAGTGTCCGGGAGATATCCTACGAGCAGTACTTC	CASSVREISYEQYF
TRBV6-5	TRBJ2-3	NA	TRBD2	TGTGCCAGCAGTTCCCCAGCGGGAGGAGGGACAGATACGCAGTATTTT	CASSSPAGGGTDTQYF
TRBV28	TRBJ1-2	once	NA	TGTGCCAGCACCCTCCCCGACAGACCCTATGGCTACACCTTC	CASTLPDRPYGYTF
TRBV12-3/TRBV12-4	TRBJ1-1	NA	NA	TGTGCCAGCAGTTTCTCGGTTAACACTGAAGCTTTCTTT	CASSFSVNTEAFF
TRBV6-5	TRBJ1-2	NA	NA	TGTGCCAGCAGTTACGGGAGGGGCGGCTACACCTTC	CASSYGRGGYTF
TRBV5-5	TRBJ2-7	NA	TRBD2	TGTGCCAGCAGCTTGAGGGGTGGACTAGCGGAGCTCTCCTACGAGCAGTACTTC	CASSLRGGLAELSYEQYF
TRBV7-9	TRBJ2-5	NA	NA	TGTGCCAGCAGCCCGAATACAGGGAAAGAGACCCAGTACTTC	CASSPNTGKETQYF
TRBV15	TRBJ2-7	NA	TRBD1	TGTGCCACCAGCATACGGACAGGAGCCTACGAGCAGTACTTC	CATSIRTGAYEQYF
TRBV5-6	TRBJ2-7	once	TRBD2	TGTGCCAGCAAAGAGACTAGCAGATCCTACGAGCAGTACTTC	CASKETSRSYEQYF
TRBV28	TRBJ2-5	NA	NA	TGTGCCAGCAGTTTCGCCCAGCGACAAGAGACCCAGTACTTC	CASSFAQRQETQYF
TRBV21-1	TRBJ2-7	NA	NA	TGTGCCAGCACCAGTCCTGGCAGGGCCTACGAGCAGTACTTC	CASTSPGRAYEQYF
TRBV7-2	TRBJ2-3	NA	NA	TGTGCCAGCAGCTTTTCCGACTTACACACAGATACGCAGTATTTT	CASSFSDLHTDTQYF
TRBV15	TRBJ2-1	NA	NA	TGTGCCACCAGCATTCACTGGGGAGTCAATGAGCAGTTCTTC	CATSIHWGVNEQFF
TRBV2	TRBJ2-2	NA	NA	TGTGCCAGCAGGGGGAGATCGTACACCGGGGAGCTGTTTTTT	CASRGRSYTGELFF
TRBV19	TRBJ2-7	NA	NA	TGTGCCAGTAGTACTCGAGGGAGCCCCTACGAGCAGTACTTC	CASSTRGSPYEQYF
TRBV7-9	TRBJ1-5	NA	NA	TGTGCCAGCAGTAAGGTAGGGGCCAATCAGCCCCAGCATTTT	CASSKVGANQPQHF
TRBV5-1	TRBJ1-3	NA	TRBD1	TGCGCCAGCAGCCGGGACAGTGGTAACACCATATATTTT	CASSRDSGNTIYF
TRBV12-3/TRBV12-4	TRBJ1-1	many	NA	TGTGCCACCCGACAGGTCCTGAACACTGAAGCTTTCTTT	CATRQVLNTEAFF
TRBV29-1	TRBJ1-1	NA	TRBD1	TGCAGCGTTGGGACAGGGGGCGGAAGCACTGAAGCTTTCTTT	CSVGTGGGSTEAFF
TRBV28	TRBJ2-6	NA	NA	TGTGCCAGCAGTTTAACGGGGACTGGGGCCAACGTCCTGACTTTC	CASSLTGTGANVLTF